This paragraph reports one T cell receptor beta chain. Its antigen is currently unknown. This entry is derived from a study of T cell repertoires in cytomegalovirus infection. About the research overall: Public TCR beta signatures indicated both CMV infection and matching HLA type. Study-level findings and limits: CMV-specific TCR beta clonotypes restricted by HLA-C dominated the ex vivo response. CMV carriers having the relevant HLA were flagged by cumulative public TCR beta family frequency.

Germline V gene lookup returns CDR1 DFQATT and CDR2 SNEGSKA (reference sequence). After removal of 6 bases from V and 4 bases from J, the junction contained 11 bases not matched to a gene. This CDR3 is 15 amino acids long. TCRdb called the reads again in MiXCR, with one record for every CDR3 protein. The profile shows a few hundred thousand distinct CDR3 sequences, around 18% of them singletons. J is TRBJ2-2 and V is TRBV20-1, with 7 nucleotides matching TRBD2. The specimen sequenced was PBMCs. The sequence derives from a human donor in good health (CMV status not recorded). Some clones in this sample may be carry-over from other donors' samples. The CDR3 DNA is TGCAGTGCCTCCCGAGCGGGATCGGGCACCGGGGAGCTGTTTTTT. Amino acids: CSASRAGSGTGELFF.